This T cell receptor (beta chain) was identified in a study of blood T cell repertoires in COVID-19. About the study: The study drew acute and convalescent COVID-19 samples from the United States, Italy and Spain. Sources were T cells, B-cell-depleted T cells, or PBMCs; the material itself was cDNA or gDNA.

The J segment lost 2 bases and the V segment lost 4 bases, leaving 4 bases of the junction unmatched. The germline CDR1 and CDR2 sequences are LGHDT and YNNKEL (reference sequence). This CDR3 region has 15 residues. Per the original data handling: By means of reference gene primer amplification, nucleated cell counts were estimated. Sequenced by immunoSEQ multiplex PCR; TCRdb stores in-frame clones only, minus some. The D gene and trimming were derived from the DNA, and the V and J assignments and clone size from that table. The sample has about 220,000 clones, 80% to 85% seen once. Sequencing was done on a sample of peripheral blood. This TCR was recovered from a woman aged 55-69 years with acute or convalescent COVID-19. J is TRBJ2-5 and V is TRBV3-1 (or the pseudogene TRBV3-2); TRBD2 aligns across 10 bases. DNA for the CDR3: TGTGCCAGCAGCCTTGGGACTAGCGTACAAGAGACCCAGTACTTC. Its protein is CASSLGTSVQETQYF.